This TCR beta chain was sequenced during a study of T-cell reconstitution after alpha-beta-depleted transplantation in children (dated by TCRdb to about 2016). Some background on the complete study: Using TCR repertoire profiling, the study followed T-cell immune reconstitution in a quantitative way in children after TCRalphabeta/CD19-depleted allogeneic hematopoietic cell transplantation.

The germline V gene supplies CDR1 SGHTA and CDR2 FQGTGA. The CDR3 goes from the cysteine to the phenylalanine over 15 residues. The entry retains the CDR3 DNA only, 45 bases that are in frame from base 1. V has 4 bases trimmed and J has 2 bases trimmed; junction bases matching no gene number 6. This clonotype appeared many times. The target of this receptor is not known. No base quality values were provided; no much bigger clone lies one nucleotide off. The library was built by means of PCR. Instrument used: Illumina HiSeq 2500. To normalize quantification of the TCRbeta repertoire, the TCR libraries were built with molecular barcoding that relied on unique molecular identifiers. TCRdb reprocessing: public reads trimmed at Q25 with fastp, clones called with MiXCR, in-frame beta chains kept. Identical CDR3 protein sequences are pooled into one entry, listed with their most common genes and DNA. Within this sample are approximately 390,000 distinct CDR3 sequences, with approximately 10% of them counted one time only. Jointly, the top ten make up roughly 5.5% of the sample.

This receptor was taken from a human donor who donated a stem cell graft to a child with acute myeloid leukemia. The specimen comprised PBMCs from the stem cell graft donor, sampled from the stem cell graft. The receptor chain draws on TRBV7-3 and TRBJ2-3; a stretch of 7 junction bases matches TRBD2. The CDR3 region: CASSSGTTFTDTQYF. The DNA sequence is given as TGTGCCAGCAGCTCTGGGACTACCTTCACAGATACGCAGTATTTT.